This TCR beta chain is from a study of OX40 agonist ivuxolimab in advanced cancers. Study-level background: Partial responses were achieved by three patients, one with hepatocellular carcinoma and two with cutaneous melanoma.

Points on this clone: The same CDR3 is also encoded by other DNA sequences in this sample.

Sequenced by immunoSEQ multiplex PCR; TCRdb stores in-frame clones only, minus some. The sample carries approximately 35,000 clones, around 80% recorded once. V lost 4 bases and J 5 bases, leaving 11 bases between the germline ends. Germline CDR1 and CDR2: MNHNY and SVGAGI (reference sequence). This CDR3 comprises 14 residues. The chain couples TRBV6-6 to TRBJ1-4; the D gene is possibly TRBD1 (5 bases). This receptor was identified in an adult with an advanced solid tumor such as melanoma, head and neck, liver or kidney cancer. The specimen comprised CD4+ or CD8+ T cells sorted from blood, sampled in a trial of the OX40 agonist ivuxolimab. CDR3 sequence reads: CASSSGRTNEKLFF. CDR3 sequence (DNA): TGTGCCAGCAGTTCGGGACGTACGAATGAAAAACTGTTTTTT.